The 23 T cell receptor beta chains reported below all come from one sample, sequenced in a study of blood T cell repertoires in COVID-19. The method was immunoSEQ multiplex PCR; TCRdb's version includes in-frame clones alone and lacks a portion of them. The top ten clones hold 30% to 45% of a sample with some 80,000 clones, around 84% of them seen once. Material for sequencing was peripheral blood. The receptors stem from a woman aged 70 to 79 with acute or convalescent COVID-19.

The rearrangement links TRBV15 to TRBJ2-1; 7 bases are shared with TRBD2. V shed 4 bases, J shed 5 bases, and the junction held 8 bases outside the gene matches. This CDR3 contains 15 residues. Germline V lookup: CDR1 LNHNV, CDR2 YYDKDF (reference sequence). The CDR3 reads CATSIRSGNDNEQFF. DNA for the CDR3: TGTGCCACCAGCATCCGAAGCGGGAACGACAATGAGCAGTTCTTC.

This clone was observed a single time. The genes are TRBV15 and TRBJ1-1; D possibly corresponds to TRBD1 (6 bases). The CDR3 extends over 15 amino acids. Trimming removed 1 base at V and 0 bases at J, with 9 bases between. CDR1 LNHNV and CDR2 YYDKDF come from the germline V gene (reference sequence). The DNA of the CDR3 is TGTGCCACCAGCAGAGTGCAGGGGCTGAACACTGAAGCTTTCTTT. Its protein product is CATSRVQGLNTEAFF.

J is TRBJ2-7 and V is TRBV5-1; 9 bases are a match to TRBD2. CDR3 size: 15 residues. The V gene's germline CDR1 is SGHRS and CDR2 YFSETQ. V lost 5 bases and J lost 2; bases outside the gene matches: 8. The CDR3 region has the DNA TGCGCCAGCAGGGCTGAGGGCGGGAGGGCCTACGAGCAGTACTTC. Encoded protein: CASRAEGGRAYEQYF.

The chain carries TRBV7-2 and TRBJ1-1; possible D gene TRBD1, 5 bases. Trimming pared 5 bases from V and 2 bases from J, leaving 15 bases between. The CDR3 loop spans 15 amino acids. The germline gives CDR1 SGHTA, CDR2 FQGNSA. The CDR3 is CASSLQQVSNTEAFF. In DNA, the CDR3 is TGTGCCAGCAGCCTCCAACAGGTATCTAACACTGAAGCTTTCTTT.

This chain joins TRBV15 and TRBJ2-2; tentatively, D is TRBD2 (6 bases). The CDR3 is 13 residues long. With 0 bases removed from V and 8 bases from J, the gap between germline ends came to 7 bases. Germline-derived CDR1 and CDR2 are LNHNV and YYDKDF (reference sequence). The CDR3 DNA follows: TGTGCCACCAGCAGAGAGACTAGTGGGGAGCTGTTTTTT. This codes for CATSRETSGELFF.

The CDR3 is CASSKSPPRFIVGGQGYGYTF. CDR3 coding DNA: TGTGCCAGCAGCAAGTCTCCCCCCAGGTTCATAGTCGGCGGACAGGGCTATGGCTACACCTTC. The chain employs TRBV3-1 (or the pseudogene TRBV3-2) and TRBJ1-2; TRBD1 matches at 8 bases. There are 21 residues in the CDR3. The V segment lost 5 bases and the J segment 4 bases; nucleotides outside the gene matches: 27. CDR1 is LGHDT, CDR2 YNNKEL, per germline (reference sequence).

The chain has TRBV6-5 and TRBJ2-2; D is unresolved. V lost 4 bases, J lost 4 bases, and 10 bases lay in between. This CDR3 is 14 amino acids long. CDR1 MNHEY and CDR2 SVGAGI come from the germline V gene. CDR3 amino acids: CASSSTYGTGELFF. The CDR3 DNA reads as TGTGCCAGCAGTTCTACGTATGGCACCGGGGAGCTGTTTTTT.

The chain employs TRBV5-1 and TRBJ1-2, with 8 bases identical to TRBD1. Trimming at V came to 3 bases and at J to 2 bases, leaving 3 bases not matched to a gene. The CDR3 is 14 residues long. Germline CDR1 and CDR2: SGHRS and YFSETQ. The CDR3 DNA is TGCGCCAGCAGCTCACAGGGGGGGAACTATGGCTACACCTTC. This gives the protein CASSSQGGNYGYTF.

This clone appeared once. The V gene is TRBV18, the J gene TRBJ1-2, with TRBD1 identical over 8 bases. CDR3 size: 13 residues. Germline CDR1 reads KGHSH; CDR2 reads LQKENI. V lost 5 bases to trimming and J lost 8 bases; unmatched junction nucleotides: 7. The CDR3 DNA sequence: TGTGCCAGCTCATCTCAGGGGGCTGGCGGCTACACCTTC. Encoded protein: CASSSQGAGGYTF.

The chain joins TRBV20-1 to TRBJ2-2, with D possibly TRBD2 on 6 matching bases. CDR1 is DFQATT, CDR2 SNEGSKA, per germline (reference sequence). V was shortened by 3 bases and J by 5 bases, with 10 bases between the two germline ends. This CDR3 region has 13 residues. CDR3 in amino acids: CSASLRGTGELFF. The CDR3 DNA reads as TGCAGTGCTAGTCTCCGGGGGACCGGGGAGCTGTTTTTT.

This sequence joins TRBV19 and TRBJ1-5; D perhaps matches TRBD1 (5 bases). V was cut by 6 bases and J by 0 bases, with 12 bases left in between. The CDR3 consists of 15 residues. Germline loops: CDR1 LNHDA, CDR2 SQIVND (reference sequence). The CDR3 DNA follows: TGTGCCAGTAGAATCCAGGGATATAGCAATCAGCCCCAGCATTTT. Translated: CASRIQGYSNQPQHF.

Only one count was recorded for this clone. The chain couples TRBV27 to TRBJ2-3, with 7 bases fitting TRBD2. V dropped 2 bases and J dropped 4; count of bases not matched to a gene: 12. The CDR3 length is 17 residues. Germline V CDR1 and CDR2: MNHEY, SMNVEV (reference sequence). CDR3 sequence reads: CASSLTSRGSYADTQYF. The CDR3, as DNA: TGTGCCAGCAGTTTAACCTCTCGCGGGAGTTACGCAGATACGCAGTATTTT.

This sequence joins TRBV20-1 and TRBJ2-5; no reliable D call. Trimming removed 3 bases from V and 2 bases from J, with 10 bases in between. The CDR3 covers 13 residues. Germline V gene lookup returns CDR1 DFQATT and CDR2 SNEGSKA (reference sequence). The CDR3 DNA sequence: TGCAGTGCTAGTCCGCCGGGTCAAGAGACCCAGTACTTC. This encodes CSASPPGQETQYF.

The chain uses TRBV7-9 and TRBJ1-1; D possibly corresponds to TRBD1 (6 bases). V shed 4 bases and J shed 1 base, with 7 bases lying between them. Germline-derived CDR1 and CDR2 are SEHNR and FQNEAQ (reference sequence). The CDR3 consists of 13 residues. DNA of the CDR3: TGTGCCAGCAGCTCGACAGGGAACACTGAAGCTTTCTTT. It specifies CASSSTGNTEAFF.

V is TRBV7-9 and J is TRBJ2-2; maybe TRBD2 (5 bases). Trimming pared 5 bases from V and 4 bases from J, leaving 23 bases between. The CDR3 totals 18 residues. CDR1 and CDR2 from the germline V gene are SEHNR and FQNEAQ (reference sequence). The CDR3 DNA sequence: TGTGCCAGCAGCGCACCACCGGTAGGGAGAACATTCACCGGGGAGCTGTTTTTT. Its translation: CASSAPPVGRTFTGELFF. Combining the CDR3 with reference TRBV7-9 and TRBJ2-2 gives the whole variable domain DTGVSQNPRHKITKRGQNVTFRCDPISEHNRLYWYRQTLGQGPEFLTYFQNEAQLEKSRLLSDRFSAERPKGSFSTLEIQRTEQGDSAMYLCASSAPPVGRTFTGELFFGEGSRLTVL.

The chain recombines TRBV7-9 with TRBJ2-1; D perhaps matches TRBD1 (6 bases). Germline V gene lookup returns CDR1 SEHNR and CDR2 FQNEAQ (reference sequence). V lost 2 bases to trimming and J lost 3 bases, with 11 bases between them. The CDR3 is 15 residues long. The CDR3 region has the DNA TGTGCCAGCAGCTTAACCACAGGGTACTACAATGAGCAGTTCTTC. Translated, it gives CASSLTTGYYNEQFF.

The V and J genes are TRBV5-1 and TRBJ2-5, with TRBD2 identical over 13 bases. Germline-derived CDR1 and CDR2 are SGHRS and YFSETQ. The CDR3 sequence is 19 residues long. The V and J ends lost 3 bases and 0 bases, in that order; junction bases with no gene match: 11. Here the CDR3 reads CASSWTWTSGSVYQETQYF. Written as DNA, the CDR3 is TGCGCCAGCAGCTGGACCTGGACTAGCGGGAGTGTTTACCAAGAGACCCAGTACTTC.

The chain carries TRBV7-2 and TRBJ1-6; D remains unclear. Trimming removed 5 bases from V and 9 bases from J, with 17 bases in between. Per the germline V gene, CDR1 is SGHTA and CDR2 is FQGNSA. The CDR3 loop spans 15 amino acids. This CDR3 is CASSQFRLNSSPLHF. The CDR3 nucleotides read TGTGCCAGCAGCCAATTTCGTCTAAATAGTTCACCCCTCCACTTT.

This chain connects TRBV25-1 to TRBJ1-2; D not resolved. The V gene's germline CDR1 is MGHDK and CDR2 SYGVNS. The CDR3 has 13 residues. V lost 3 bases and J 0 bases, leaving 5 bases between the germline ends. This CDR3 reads CASSEGTNYGYTF. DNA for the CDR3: TGTGCCAGCAGTGAGGGCACTAACTATGGCTACACCTTC.

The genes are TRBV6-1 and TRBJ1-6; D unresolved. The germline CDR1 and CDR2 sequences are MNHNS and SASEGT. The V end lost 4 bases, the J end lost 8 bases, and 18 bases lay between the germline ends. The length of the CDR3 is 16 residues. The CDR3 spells CASSVKPGGRYSPLHF. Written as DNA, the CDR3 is TGTGCCAGCAGTGTTAAACCCGGTGGTCGATATTCACCCCTCCACTTT.

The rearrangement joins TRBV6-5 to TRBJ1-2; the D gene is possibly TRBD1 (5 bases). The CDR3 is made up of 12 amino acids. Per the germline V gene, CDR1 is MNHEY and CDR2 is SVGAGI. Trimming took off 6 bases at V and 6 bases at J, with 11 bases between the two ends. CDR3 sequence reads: CASRAGHDGYTF. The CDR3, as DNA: TGTGCCAGCAGGGCAGGGCATGATGGCTACACCTTC.

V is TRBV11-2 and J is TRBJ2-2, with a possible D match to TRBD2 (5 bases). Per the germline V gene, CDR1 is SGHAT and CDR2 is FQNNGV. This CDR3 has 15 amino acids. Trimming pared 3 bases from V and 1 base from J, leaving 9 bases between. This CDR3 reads CASSFEGLNTGELFF. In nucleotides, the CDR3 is TGTGCCAGCAGCTTTGAGGGTTTGAACACCGGGGAGCTGTTTTTT.

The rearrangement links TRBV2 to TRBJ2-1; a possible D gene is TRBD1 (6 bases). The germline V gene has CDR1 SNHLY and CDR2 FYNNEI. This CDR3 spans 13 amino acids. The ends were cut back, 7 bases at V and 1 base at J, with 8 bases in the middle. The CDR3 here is CASITGSYNEQFF. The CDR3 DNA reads TGTGCCAGCATTACAGGGTCCTACAATGAGCAGTTCTTC. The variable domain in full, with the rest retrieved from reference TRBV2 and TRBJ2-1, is EPEVTQTPSHQVTQMGQEVILRCVPISNHLYFYWYRQILGQKVEFLVSFYNNEISEKSEIFDDQFSVERPDGSNFTLKIRSTKLEDSAMYFCASITGSYNEQFFGPGTRLTVL.